This record concerns one T cell receptor beta chain sequence. The antigen remains undetermined. The data are from a study of T cell repertoires in cytomegalovirus infection. Each CDR3 protein gets one entry after TCRdb re-called the reads with MiXCR. The sample records fewer than 350,000 distinct CDR3 sequences, 9.5% being singletons. Study observations and caveats: Ex vivo, HLA-C-restricted CMV-specific TCR beta clonotypes prevailed over the rest of the response.

The CDR3 is 14 residues long. The V end lost 3 bases, the J end lost 3 bases, and 11 bases lay between the germline ends. Germline loops: CDR1 MDHEN, CDR2 SYDVKM. The material sequenced was PBMCs. This clonotype was obtained from a human donor in good health (CMV status not recorded). Some clones in this sample may be carry-over from other donors' samples. The gene calls are TRBV28 and TRBJ1-2; D unclear. CDR3 bases: TGTGCCAGCAGTTTTTCGGGCACCTACTATGGCTACACCTTC. Translation gives CASSFSGTYYGYTF.